The clone carrying this T cell receptor (beta chain) was counted many times. The sample comes from a study of molecular identifiers for immune sequencing clone quantification. CDR1 SQVTM and CDR2 ANQGSEA come from the germline V gene. The junction had 7 bases not matched to a gene; V was cut back by 6 bases and J by 2 bases. The CDR3 sequence is 16 residues long. Each CDR3 protein is one row after TCRdb ran MiXCR on the PCR reads. Here the sample spans about half a million distinct CDR3 sequences, 25% being singletons. The TCR sequence derives from a human donor in good health. Some libraries in this study had Jurkat cell RNA spiked in. Input material: naive CD8+ T cells from blood, with Jurkat cell RNA spiked in. Subset noted: FACS-sorted CD8+CD4-CCR7+CD45RA+ naive T cells. V is TRBV29-1 and J is TRBJ2-2; 12 bases are shared with TRBD1. The CDR3 is CSVRKGQGANTGELFF. CDR3 coding DNA: TGCAGCGTGAGAAAGGGACAGGGGGCAAACACCGGGGAGCTGTTTTTT.